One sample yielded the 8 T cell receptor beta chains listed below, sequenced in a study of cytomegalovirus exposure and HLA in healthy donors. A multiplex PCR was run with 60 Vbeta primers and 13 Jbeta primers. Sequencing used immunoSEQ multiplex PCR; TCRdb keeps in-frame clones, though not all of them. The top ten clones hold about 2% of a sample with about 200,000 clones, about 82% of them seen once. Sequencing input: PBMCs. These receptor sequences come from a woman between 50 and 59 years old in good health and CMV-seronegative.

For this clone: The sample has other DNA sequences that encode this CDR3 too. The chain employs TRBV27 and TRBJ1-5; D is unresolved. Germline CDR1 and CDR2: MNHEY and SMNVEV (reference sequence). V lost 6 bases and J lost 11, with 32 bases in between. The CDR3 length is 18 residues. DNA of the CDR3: TGTGCCAGCAGCTCAAGTCGGCAGGCAAATTTTGTCGGCTTGGCCCAGCATTTT. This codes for CASSSSRQANFVGLAQHF.

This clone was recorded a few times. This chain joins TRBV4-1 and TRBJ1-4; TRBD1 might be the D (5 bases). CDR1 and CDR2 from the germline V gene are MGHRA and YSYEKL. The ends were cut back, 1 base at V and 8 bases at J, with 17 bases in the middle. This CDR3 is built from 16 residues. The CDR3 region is CASSQVSGTRGEKLFF. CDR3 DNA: TGCGCCAGCAGCCAAGTCTCCGGGACTCGGGGGGAAAAACTGTTTTTT.

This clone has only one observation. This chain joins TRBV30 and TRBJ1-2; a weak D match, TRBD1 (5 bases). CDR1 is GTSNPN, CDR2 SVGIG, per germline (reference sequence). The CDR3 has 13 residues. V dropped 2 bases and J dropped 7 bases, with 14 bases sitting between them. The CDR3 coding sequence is TGTGCCTGGAGTCATCAGGGTGTCAGTGGCTACACCTTC. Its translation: CAWSHQGVSGYTF. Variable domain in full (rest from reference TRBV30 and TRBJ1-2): SQTIHQWPATLVQPVGSPLSLECTVEGTSNPNLYWYRQAAGRGLQLLFYSVGIGQISSEVPQNLSASRPQDRQFILSSKKLLLSDSGFYLCAWSHQGVSGYTFGSGTRLTVV.

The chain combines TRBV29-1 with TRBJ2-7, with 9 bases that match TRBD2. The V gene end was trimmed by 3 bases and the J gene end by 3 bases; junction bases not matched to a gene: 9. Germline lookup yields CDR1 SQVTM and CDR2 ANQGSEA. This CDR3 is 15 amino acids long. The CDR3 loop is CSVDRAREGRYEQYF. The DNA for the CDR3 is TGCAGCGTTGACCGAGCGCGGGAGGGCCGCTACGAGCAGTACTTC.

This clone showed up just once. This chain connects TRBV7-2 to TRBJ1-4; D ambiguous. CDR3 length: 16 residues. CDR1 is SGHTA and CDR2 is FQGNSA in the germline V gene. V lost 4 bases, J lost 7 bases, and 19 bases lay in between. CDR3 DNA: TGTGCCAGCAGCTCCGGCCCGCCGGCTCGGGGTGAAAAACTGTTTTTT. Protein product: CASSSGPPARGEKLFF.

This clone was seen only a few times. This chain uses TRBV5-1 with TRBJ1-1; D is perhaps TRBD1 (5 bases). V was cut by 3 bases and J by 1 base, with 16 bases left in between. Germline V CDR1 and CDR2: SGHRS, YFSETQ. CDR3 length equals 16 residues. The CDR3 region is CASSSDLGQGNTEAFF. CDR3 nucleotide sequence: TGCGCCAGCAGCTCGGATCTAGGTCAGGGGAACACTGAAGCTTTCTTT.

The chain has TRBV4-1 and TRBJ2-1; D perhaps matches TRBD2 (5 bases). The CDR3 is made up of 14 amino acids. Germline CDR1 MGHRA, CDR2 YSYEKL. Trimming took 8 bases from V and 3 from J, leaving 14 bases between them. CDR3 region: CASEPRSGYNEQFF. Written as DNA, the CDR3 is TGCGCCAGCGAGCCTCGGAGCGGCTACAATGAGCAGTTCTTC.

The CDR3 nucleotides read TGTGCCAGCAGTCCGAGTACCCCTGAAGCTTTCTTT. As protein: CASSPSTPEAFF. The chain joins TRBV28 to TRBJ1-1; no firm D call. With 5 bases removed from V and 6 bases from J, the gap between germline ends came to 10 bases. The CDR3 contains 12 residues. Germline CDR1 is MDHEN and CDR2 is SYDVKM.